These 2 T cell receptor beta chains originate from one sample sequenced in a study of T cells in tuberculosis. After thawing and overnight rest, PBMC were stained with GMM-loaded CD1B tetramer, viability dye and anti-CD3 for sorting. C32 glucose monomycolate from Rhodococcus equi was loaded onto the CD1B tetramers. The data were produced by immunoSEQ multiplex PCR, yet TCRdb's version contains in-frame clones alone and is incomplete. The sample includes around 60,000 clones, 80% to 85% seen only once; the top ten take around 13%. The sequenced sample consisted of CD1b-GMM tetramer-negative cells sorted from PBMCs. The receptors originated from an adult woman with latent tuberculosis.

V gene TRBV7-9 combines with J gene TRBJ2-7; 10 positions match TRBD2. J lost 0 bases, V lost 7 bases, and 9 bases had no gene match. Germline V gene sequence: CDR1 SEHNR, CDR2 FQNEAQ (reference sequence). This CDR3 is built from 16 residues. CDR3: CASTRTSGPSSYEQYF. The CDR3 bases are TGTGCCAGCACAAGGACTAGCGGCCCGAGCTCCTACGAGCAGTACTTC.

V and J are TRBV2 and TRBJ1-2; maybe TRBD1 (6 bases). Germline V gene sequence: CDR1 SNHLY, CDR2 FYNNEI. This CDR3 is built from 14 residues. Trimming pared 10 bases from V and 2 bases from J, leaving 17 bases between. Here the CDR3 DNA reads TGTGCCATCACCCCCAGGGGACGGAACTATGGCTACACCTTC. Translated: CAITPRGRNYGYTF.